A selection of T cell receptor beta chains follows, all from one sample in a study of regulatory T cells in long-lasting Graves disease. One entry per CDR3 protein results from TCRdb running MiXCR on the multiplex PCR reads. The data contain approximately 350,000 distinct CDR3 sequences, roughly 17% of them singletons. These data are also associated with another study on T cells in Graves' hyperthyroidism and ophthalmopathy.

The input for sequencing was peripheral blood mononuclear cells (PBMCs), taken at new diagnosis, from a patient treated with antithyroid drugs. These TCRs come from a man aged 40-49 years with Graves disease. Each CDR3 is given with its conserved first and last residue.

v_call,cdr3_aa
TRBV20-1,CSASTPGQVTEAFF
TRBV6-1,CASSGPVTGEVYSGSYEQYF
TRBV5-1,CASSLVRGGEQYF
TRBV18,CASSLTSGTGGGNTIYF
TRBV4-2,CASSQAAGPSTDTQYF
TRBV6-2/TRBV6-3,CASGRVGADTYEQYF
TRBV7-9,CASEVSGKLFF
TRBV3-1,CASSTDRDRRYEQYF
TRBV4-3,CASSQDFGLSSYEQYF
TRBV20-1,CSAPTAGTGGNIQYF
TRBV10-3,CAISDSYFRQGGYEQYF
TRBV19,CASRMERFGTEAFF
TRBV20-1,CSAAGTGRSTDTQYF
TRBV2,CASTEKGPGDTQYF
TRBV10-3,CAIHVENGYTF
TRBV28,CASSSYSGANVLTF
TRBV27,CASSLDRAQGIQYF
TRBV27,CASSFRPTGRGTDTQYF
TRBV30,CAWSRGTGEKLFF
TRBV30,CAWISLAGANEQFF
TRBV29-1,CSVAGQTLTEQFF
TRBV6-9,CASSYSPWVSGNEQFF
TRBV12-3/TRBV12-4,CASKRTRDSPLHF
TRBV5-1,CASRRNNEQFF
TRBV18,CASSTGQTNTGELFF
TRBV6-2/TRBV6-3,CASQSVAYNEQFF
TRBV7-9,CASSIRRPPMDEQFF
TRBV28,CASSSLLKANQPQHF
TRBV4-2,CASSQAGRDEQYF
TRBV3-1,CASSQGAGGGLGEQYF
TRBV28,CASSSVQSDEQFF
TRBV12-3/TRBV12-4,CASTEDRSYEQYF
TRBV19,CASRMGFNTGELFF
TRBV5-1,CASSLAETPNTGELFF
TRBV4-2,CASSQALSRGLVETQYF
TRBV5-1,CASSLGGRRFEAFF
TRBV5-1,CASSLRWQPSSTDTQYF
TRBV27,CASRGGREWAEAFF
TRBV7-2,CASSSGRGGNTEAFF
TRBV27,CASSFTPDGYEQYF
TRBV7-9,CASSPKDGLNYGYTF
TRBV11-3,CASSSGPTTDTQYF
TRBV27,CASGWGLRGYTF
TRBV5-1,CASSLGTDQGGYTF
TRBV14,CASSQEGRGPSNTGELFF
TRBV25-1,CASTPFGTGPSGANVLTF
TRBV5-1,CASMTGTGINEQYF
TRBV5-1,CASSLVAGTDTQYF
TRBV27,CASSLSSAGGYNEQFF
TRBV9,CASSQEGMNIQYF
TRBV24-1,CATSDPRLGGRQYF